These 14 T cell receptor beta chains were all obtained from the same sample, sequenced in a study of radiotherapy plus CTLA-4 blockade in lung cancer. Sequenced by immunoSEQ multiplex PCR; TCRdb stores in-frame clones only, minus some. The data show approximately 94,000 clones, around 83% seen once. Source: peripheral blood, taken from a patient treated with radiotherapy plus ipilimumab. The receptors derive from a human donor with non-small cell lung cancer that progressed on radiotherapy plus ipilimumab.

This clone showed up just a few times. The gene calls are TRBV7-9 and TRBJ2-7, with a possible D match to TRBD1 (6 bases). The CDR3 has 16 amino acids. CDR1 and CDR2 (germline): SEHNR, FQNEAQ (reference sequence). V was trimmed by 4 bases and J by 6 bases, leaving 22 bases between them. CDR3 sequence reads: CASSSARQLGASEQYF. CDR3 nucleotide sequence: TGTGCCAGCAGCTCCGCCCGACAGTTGGGGGCATCCGAGCAGTACTTC.

V usage is TRBV27 and J usage is TRBJ1-4; the D gene is possibly TRBD1 (5 bases). Trimming stripped 2 bases from V and 1 base from J, with 5 bases between. The CDR3 spans 14 residues. In germline, CDR1 is MNHEY, CDR2 SMNVEV (reference sequence). The CDR3, as DNA: TGTGCCAGCAGTTTAAGGGGAACTAATGAAAAACTGTTTTTT. This gives the protein CASSLRGTNEKLFF.

The J gene is TRBJ2-3, the V gene TRBV7-9; 12 bases align to TRBD2. The germline V gene encodes CDR1 SEHNR and CDR2 FQNEAQ (reference sequence). The CDR3 consists of 17 residues. Losses at the gene ends were 5 bases for V and 6 bases for J; bases not matched to a gene: 12. CDR3 sequence reads: CASSRTPSGRAGDTQYF. The CDR3 nucleotides read TGTGCCAGCAGCCGAACCCCTAGCGGGAGGGCCGGGGATACGCAGTATTTT.

J is TRBJ2-2 and V is TRBV5-1; 10 positions match TRBD2. The V gene end was trimmed by 6 bases and the J gene end by 0 bases; junction bases not matched to a gene: 5. CDR1 is SGHRS and CDR2 is YFSETQ in the germline V gene. The CDR3 is 16 amino acids. In nucleotides, the CDR3 is TGCGCCAGCAAGTCTAGCGGGGGCACGAACACCGGGGAGCTGTTTTTT. This codes for CASKSSGGTNTGELFF.

The J gene is TRBJ2-3, the V gene TRBV25-1; 8 bases match TRBD2. CDR3 length: 15 residues. Germline CDR1 MGHDK, CDR2 SYGVNS. Losses at the gene ends were 4 bases for V and 2 bases for J; bases not matched to a gene: 5. CDR3 in amino acids: CASSAETSDTDTQYF. CDR3 nucleotides: TGTGCCAGCAGTGCCGAGACTAGCGACACAGATACGCAGTATTTT.

Of note for this clone: With a much larger clone just one base away, this may be a read error. The chain joins TRBV6-4 to TRBJ2-6, with D uncertain. Germline CDR1 reads MRHNA; CDR2 reads SNTAGT. Trimming took 2 bases from V and 0 from J, leaving 2 bases between them. The CDR3 runs 14 residues. CDR3: CASSDTSGANVLTF. CDR3 nucleotide sequence: TGTGCCAGCAGTGACACCTCTGGGGCCAACGTCCTGACTTTC.

This sequence joins TRBV7-8 and TRBJ2-1, with a tentative D call TRBD1 (6 bases). There are 15 residues in the CDR3. The V and J ends lost 1 base and 7 bases respectively, with 14 bases between them. Looked up from germline, CDR1 is SGHVS and CDR2 is FQNEAQ. The DNA for the CDR3 is TGTGCCAGCAGCTTAGTAACAGGGTTAGGTAATGAGCAGTTCTTC. Protein sequence: CASSLVTGLGNEQFF.

The chain links TRBV7-3 to TRBJ2-1, with D maybe TRBD2 (5 bases). This CDR3 region has 15 residues. V lost 4 bases to trimming and J lost 7 bases, with 17 bases between them. Germline values: CDR1 SGHTA, CDR2 FQGTGA. For the CDR3, the DNA is TGTGCCAGCAGCTCGACCCCACTAGGTAGGAATGAGCAGTTCTTC. Its protein product is CASSSTPLGRNEQFF.

This chain connects TRBV7-6 to TRBJ2-7; the match to TRBD2 covers 12 bases. V lost 0 bases and J lost 0; bases outside the gene matches: 3. CDR1 is SGHVS, CDR2 FNYEAQ, per germline. The CDR3 loop spans 17 amino acids. This CDR3 is CASSLAWTSGNSYEQYF. The CDR3 nucleotides are TGTGCCAGCAGCTTAGCGTGGACTAGCGGGAACTCCTACGAGCAGTACTTC.

The chain combines TRBV7-6 with TRBJ2-7; perhaps TRBD1 as D (6 bases). CDR3 length: 15 residues. Germline values: CDR1 SGHVS, CDR2 FNYEAQ. With 5 bases removed from V and 1 base from J, the gap between germline ends came to 15 bases. The CDR3 spells CASSPEGDGSYEQYF. CDR3 DNA: TGTGCCAGCAGCCCCGAGGGGGACGGGTCCTACGAGCAGTACTTC. The full variable domain, completed using reference TRBV7-6 and TRBJ2-7, is GAGVSQSPRYKVTKRGQDVALRCDPISGHVSLYWYRQALGQGPEFLTYFNYEAQQDKSGLPNDRFSAERPEGSISTLTIQRTEQRDSAMYRCASSPEGDGSYEQYFGPGTRLTVT.

The chain carries TRBV29-1 and TRBJ1-2, with D perhaps TRBD1 (6 bases). V was clipped by 4 bases and J by 8 bases, with 11 bases between them. CDR3 length equals 11 residues. CDR1 and CDR2 (germline): SQVTM, ANQGSEA. This CDR3 is CSVGDTRGYTF. CDR3 in DNA: TGCAGCGTTGGGGACACTCGCGGCTACACCTTC. The whole variable domain, filled in from reference TRBV29-1 and TRBJ1-2, reads SAVISQKPSRDICQRGTSLTIQCQVDSQVTMMFWYRQQPGQSLTLIATANQGSEATYESGFVIDKFPISRPNLTFSTLTVSNMSPEDSSIYLCSVGDTRGYTFGSGTRLTVV.

V usage is TRBV30 and J usage is TRBJ2-3, with a weak D call TRBD1 (5 bases). Between the trimmed V and J ends, which lost 7 bases and 4 bases, there was a span of 18 bases. The germline V gene has CDR1 GTSNPN and CDR2 SVGIG (reference sequence). The CDR3 contains 14 residues. CDR3 nucleotide sequence: TGTGCCTCCACCAAGGGGAATCGGGCAGATACGCAGTATTTT. Its translation is CASTKGNRADTQYF.

With regard to this clone: The sample carries other DNA sequences with the same CDR3. The CDR3 region has the DNA TGTGCCAGTAGTATTCGTGGGACAGGGAGCAATCAGCCCCAGCATTTT. It is translated as CASSIRGTGSNQPQHF. The rearrangement joins TRBV19 to TRBJ1-5, with 9 bases aligning to TRBD1. V dropped 3 bases and J dropped 1; count of bases not matched to a gene: 4. The CDR3 loop spans 16 amino acids. Germline V gene sequence: CDR1 LNHDA, CDR2 SQIVND (reference sequence). The full variable domain, its missing parts supplied by reference TRBV19 and TRBJ1-5, is DGGITQSPKYLFRKEGQNVTLSCEQNLNHDAMYWYRQDPGQGLRLIYYSQIVNDFQKGDIAEGYSVSREKKESFPLTVTSAQKNPTAFYLCASSIRGTGSNQPQHFGDGTRLSIL.

This clone was recorded only once. V and J are TRBV13 and TRBJ2-3, with 8 nucleotides matching TRBD1. Looked up from germline, CDR1 is PRHDT and CDR2 is FYEKMQ (reference sequence). Germline trimming cut 6 bases from V and 0 bases from J; bases unmatched to any gene: 8. The CDR3 is made up of 16 amino acids. The CDR3 DNA sequence: TGTGCCAGCAGTCCTTACAGGGGGGCTAGCACAGATACGCAGTATTTT. This codes for CASSPYRGASTDTQYF.